This T cell receptor (beta chain) was captured in a study of blood T cells in healthy people across ages. Whenever a sample was processed, at least 6.5 million PBMCs were isolated. This clonotype was observed once. The CDR3 totals 14 residues. Looked up from germline, CDR1 is MDHEN and CDR2 is SYDVKM. Trimming took 5 bases from V and 5 from J, leaving 16 bases between them. A sample-barcoded 5' primer and a J-beta primer mix were used in a second PCR of about 7 to 11 cycles. Samples each returned at least 2.5 million CDR3-containing paired-end reads. TCRdb analysed the 5' RACE reads with MiXCR anew, one entry per CDR3 protein. The sample consists of more than 900,000 distinct CDR3 sequences, 25% of them appearing once. A further study also used this sample, focusing on T cells of mothers and their children.

This clonotype was obtained from a girl aged 2 to 10 in good health. The source material was blood. This chain uses TRBV28 with TRBJ2-7, with D perhaps matching TRBD2 (6 bases). The CDR3 DNA follows: TGTGCCAGCAGTGGGGGGTCTTCGGGGGACGAGCAGTACTTC. Amino acid sequence: CASSGGSSGDEQYF.